This T cell receptor beta chain was identified during a study of T-cell reconstitution after alpha-beta-depleted transplantation in children. Study conclusions and caveats: The study reportedly traced alpha-beta T cells about two months after transplant to several hundred expanded graft clones. It was newly produced T cells that mostly accounted for T-cell counts and diversity one year after transplant. Some patients owed their high day-60 TCRbeta diversity to surviving recipient T cells and thymic progenitors.

Preparation of the TCRbeta library used unique molecular identifiers. TCRdb fed the PCR reads into MiXCR, producing one record per CDR3 protein. The data contain about 980,000 distinct CDR3 sequences, about 31% of them singletons. Regarding this clonotype: Its antigen is as yet unknown.

The sample consisted of PBMCs, mostly from graft donor cells, taken 360 days after TCRalphabeta/CD19-depleted stem cell transplant. The source is a boy under two years old who had a stem cell transplant for SCID, so the T cells may come from the graft donor.

CDR3 sequence reads: CASTQGLVQETQYF. Written as DNA, the CDR3 is TGCGCCAGCACCCAGGGATTGGTCCAAGAGACCCAGTACTTC. The chain couples TRBV5-1 to TRBJ2-5; TRBD1 might be the D (5 bases). CDR1 SGHRS and CDR2 YFSETQ come from the germline V gene. There are 14 residues in the CDR3. V lost 6 bases to trimming and J lost 1 base, with 13 bases between them. Based on the CDR3 plus reference TRBV5-1 and TRBJ2-5, the full variable domain is KAGVTQTPRYLIKTRGQQVTLSCSPISGHRSVSWYQQTPGQGLQFLFEYFSETQRNKGNFPGRFSGRQFSNSRSEMNVSTLELGDSALYLCASTQGLVQETQYFGPGTRLLVL.